Here is one TCR beta chain with its context. The antigen is unknown. The CDR3 loop spans 14 amino acids. V lost 3 bases, J lost 10 bases, and 18 bases lay in between. Germline V CDR1 and CDR2: SEHNR, FQNEAQ (reference sequence). The sample comes from a study of cytomegalovirus exposure and HLA in healthy donors. The study, taken as a whole, reports: TCR clusters originating in the first cohort tended to co-occur in the 110 or so validation repertoires, according to a later analysis.

Assay used: immunoSEQ multiplex PCR; TCRdb lists only in-frame clones, some missing. The data show roughly 100,000 clones, about 88% seen once. The sample consisted of PBMCs. This TCR derives from a woman younger than 30 in good health and CMV-seropositive. This chain joins TRBV7-9 and TRBJ1-1; no clear D gene. CDR3 nucleotide sequence: TGTGCCAGCAGCTTTCTGTTTCGAGGAACGGCAGCTTTCTTT. This codes for CASSFLFRGTAAFF. The full variable domain, its missing parts supplied by reference TRBV7-9 and TRBJ1-1, is DTGVSQNPRHKITKRGQNVTFRCDPISEHNRLYWYRQTLGQGPEFLTYFQNEAQLEKSRLLSDRFSAERPKGSFSTLEIQRTEQGDSAMYLCASSFLFRGTAAFFGQGTRLTVV.